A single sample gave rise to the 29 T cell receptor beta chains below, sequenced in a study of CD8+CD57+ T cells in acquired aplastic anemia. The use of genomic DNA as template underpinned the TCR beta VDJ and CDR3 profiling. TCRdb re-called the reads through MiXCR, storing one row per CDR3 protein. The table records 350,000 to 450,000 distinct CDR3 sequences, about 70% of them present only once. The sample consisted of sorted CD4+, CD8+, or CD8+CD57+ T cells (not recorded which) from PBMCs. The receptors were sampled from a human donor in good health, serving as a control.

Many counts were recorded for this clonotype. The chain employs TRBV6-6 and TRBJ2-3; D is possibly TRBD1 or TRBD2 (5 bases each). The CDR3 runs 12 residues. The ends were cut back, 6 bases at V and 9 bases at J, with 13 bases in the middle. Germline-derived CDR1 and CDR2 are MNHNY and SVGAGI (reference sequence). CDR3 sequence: CASSQGPLTQYF. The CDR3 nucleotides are TGTGCCAGCAGCCAGGGACCCCTCACGCAGTATTTT.

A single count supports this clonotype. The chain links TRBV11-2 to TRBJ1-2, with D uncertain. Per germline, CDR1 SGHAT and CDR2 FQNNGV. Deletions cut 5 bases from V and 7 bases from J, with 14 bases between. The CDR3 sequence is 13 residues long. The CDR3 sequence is CASSPRWAGGYTF. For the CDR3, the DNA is TGTGCCAGCAGCCCCCGATGGGCGGGTGGCTACACCTTC. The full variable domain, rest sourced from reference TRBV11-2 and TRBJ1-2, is EAGVAQSPRYKIIEKRQSVAFWCNPISGHATLYWYQQILGQGPKLLIQFQNNGVVDDSQLPKDRFSAERLKGVDSTLKIQPAKLEDSAVYLCASSPRWAGGYTFGSGTRLTVV.

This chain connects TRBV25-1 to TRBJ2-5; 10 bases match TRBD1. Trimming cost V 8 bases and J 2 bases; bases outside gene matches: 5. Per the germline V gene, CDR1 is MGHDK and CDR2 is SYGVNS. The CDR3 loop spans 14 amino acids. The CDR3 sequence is CASDRGHRQETQYF. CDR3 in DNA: TGTGCCAGCGACAGGGGGCACCGACAAGAGACCCAGTACTTC.

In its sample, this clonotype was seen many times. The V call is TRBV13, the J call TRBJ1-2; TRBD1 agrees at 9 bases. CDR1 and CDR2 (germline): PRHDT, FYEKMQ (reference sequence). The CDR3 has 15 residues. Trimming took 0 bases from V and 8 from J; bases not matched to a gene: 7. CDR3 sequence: CASSLGVDRGGGYTF. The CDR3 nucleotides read TGTGCCAGCAGCTTAGGCGTGGACAGGGGCGGAGGCTACACCTTC.

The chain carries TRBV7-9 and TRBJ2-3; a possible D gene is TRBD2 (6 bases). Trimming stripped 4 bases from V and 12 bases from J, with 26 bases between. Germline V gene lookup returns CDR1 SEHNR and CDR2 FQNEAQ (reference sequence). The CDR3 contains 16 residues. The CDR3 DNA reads TGTGCCAGCAGCTCGGCAGCGGGCTATAACTACACCTTCCAGTATTTT. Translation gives CASSSAAGYNYTFQYF.

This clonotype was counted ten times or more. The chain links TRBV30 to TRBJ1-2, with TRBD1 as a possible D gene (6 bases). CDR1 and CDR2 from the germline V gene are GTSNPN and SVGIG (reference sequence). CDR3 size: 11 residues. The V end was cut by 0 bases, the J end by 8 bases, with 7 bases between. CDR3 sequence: CAWSVGAGYTF. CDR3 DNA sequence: TGTGCCTGGAGTGTGGGGGCAGGCTACACCTTC.

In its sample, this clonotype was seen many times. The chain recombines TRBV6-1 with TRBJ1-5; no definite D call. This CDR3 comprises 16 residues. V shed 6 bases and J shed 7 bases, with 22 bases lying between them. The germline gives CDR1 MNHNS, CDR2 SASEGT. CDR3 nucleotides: TGTGCCAGCAGAGCACGTCGGACGGAATTAGGGCAGCCCCAGCATTTT. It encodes CASRARRTELGQPQHF.

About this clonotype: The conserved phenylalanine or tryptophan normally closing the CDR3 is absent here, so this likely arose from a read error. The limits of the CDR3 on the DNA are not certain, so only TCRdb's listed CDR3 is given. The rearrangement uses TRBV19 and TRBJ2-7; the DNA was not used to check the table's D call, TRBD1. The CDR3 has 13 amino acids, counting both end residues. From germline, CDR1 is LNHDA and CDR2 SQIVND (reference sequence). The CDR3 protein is CASTTTALYEPYH.

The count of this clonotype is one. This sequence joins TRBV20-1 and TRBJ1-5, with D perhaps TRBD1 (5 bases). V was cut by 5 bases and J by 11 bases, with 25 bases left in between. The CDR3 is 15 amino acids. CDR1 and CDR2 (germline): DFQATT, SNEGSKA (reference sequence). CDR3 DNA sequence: TGCAGTGCTGGCCGCGGGACTAGCGGGGGGGAGACCCAGCATTTT. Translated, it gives CSAGRGTSGGETQHF.

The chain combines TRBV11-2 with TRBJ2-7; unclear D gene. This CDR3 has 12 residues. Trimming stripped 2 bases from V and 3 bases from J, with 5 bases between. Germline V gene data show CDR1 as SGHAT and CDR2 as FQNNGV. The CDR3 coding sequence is TGTGCCAGCAGCTTAAGGGTCTACGAGCAGTACTTC. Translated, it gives CASSLRVYEQYF.

This CDR3 reads CASKRTEINTEYF. The CDR3 DNA reads TGTGCCAGCAAACGGACGGAAATCAACACGGAGTACTTC. The chain is built from TRBV2 and TRBJ2-7; D ambiguous. Trimming took 7 bases from V and 11 from J, leaving 21 bases between them. There are 13 residues in the CDR3. Germline V gene data show CDR1 as SNHLY and CDR2 as FYNNEI.

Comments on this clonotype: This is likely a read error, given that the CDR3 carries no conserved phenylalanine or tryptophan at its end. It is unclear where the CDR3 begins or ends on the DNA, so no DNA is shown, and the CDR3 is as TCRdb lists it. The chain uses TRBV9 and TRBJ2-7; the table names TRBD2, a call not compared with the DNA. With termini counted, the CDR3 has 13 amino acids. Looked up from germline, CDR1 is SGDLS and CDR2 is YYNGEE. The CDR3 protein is CASSRALVRAVLL.

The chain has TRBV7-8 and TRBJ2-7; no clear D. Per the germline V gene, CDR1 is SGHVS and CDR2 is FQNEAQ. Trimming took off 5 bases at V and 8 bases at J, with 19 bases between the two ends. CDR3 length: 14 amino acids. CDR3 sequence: CASSPNKLNTQQYF. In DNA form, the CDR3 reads TGTGCCAGCAGCCCCAATAAACTCAACACGCAGCAGTACTTC. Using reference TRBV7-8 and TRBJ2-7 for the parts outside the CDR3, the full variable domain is GAGVSQSPRYKVAKRGQDVALRCDPISGHVSLFWYQQALGQGPEFLTYFQNEAQLDKSGLPSDRFFAERPEGSVSTLKIQRTQQEDSAVYLCASSPNKLNTQQYFGPGTRLTVT.

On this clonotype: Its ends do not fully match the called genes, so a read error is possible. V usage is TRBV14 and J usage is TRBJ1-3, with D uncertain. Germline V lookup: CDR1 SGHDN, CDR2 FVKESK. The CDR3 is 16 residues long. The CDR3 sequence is CASSEEVADTGNTIYF. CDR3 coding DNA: TGTGCCAGCAGCGAAGAGGTTGCGGATACTGGAAACACCATATATTTT.

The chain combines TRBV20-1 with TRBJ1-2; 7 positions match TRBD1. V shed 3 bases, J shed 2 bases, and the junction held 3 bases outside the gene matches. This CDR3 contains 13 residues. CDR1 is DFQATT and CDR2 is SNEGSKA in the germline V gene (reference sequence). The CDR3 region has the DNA TGCAGTGCTAGGGCGGGACAGAACTATGGCTACACCTTC. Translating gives CSARAGQNYGYTF.

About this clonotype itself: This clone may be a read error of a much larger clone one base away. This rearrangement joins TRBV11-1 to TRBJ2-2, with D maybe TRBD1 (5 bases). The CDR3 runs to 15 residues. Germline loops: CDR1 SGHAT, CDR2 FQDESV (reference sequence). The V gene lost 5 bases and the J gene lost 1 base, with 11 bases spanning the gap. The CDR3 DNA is TGTGCCAGCAGCGTAACAAGGGGGAACACCGGGGAGCTGTTTTTT. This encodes CASSVTRGNTGELFF.

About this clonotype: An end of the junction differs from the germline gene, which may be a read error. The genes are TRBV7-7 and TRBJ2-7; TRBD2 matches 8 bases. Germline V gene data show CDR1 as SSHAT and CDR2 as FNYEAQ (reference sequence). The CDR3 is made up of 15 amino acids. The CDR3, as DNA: TGTGCTAGCAGCCCACGTTTGGGACTAGACGCCGAGCAGTACTTC. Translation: CASSPRLGLDAEQYF.

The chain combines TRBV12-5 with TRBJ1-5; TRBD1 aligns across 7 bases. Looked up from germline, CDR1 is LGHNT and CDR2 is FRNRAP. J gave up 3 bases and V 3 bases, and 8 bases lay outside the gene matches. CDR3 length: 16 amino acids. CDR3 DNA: TGTGCTAGTGGTTTTGCCGGGACAGCCTTCAATCAGCCCCAGCATTTT. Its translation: CASGFAGTAFNQPQHF.

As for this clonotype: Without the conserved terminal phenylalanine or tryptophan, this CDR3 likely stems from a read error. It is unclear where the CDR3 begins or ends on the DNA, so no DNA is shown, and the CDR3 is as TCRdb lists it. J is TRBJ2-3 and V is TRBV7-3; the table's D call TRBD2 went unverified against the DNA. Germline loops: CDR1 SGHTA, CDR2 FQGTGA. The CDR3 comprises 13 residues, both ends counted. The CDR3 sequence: CASSNAASDRKEQ.

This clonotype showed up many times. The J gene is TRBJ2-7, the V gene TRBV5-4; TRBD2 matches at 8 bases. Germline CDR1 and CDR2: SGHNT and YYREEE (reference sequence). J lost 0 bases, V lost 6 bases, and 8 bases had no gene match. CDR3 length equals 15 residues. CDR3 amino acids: CASTLRGGGSYEQYF. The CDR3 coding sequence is TGTGCCAGCACCCTTCGGGGGGGGGGCTCCTACGAGCAGTACTTC.

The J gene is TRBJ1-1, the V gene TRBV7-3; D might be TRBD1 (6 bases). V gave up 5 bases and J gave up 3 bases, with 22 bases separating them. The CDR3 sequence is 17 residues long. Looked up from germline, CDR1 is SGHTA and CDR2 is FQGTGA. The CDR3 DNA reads TGTGCCAGCAGCCCAAGGTCGGGGGCAGGGTCGTACACTGAAGCTTTCTTT. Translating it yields CASSPRSGAGSYTEAFF.

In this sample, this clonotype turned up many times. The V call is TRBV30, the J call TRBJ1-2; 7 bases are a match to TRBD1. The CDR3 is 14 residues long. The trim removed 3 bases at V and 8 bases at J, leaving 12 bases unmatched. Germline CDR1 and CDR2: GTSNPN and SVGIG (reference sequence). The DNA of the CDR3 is TGTGCCTGGAGGTTAAAAGGGGGCAGGGGCGGCTACACCTTC. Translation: CAWRLKGGRGGYTF.

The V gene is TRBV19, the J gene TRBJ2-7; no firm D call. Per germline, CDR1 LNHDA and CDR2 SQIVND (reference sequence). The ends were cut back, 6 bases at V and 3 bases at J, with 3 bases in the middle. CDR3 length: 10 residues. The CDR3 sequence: CASRNYEQYF. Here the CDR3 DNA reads TGTGCCAGTAGGAACTACGAGCAGTACTTC.

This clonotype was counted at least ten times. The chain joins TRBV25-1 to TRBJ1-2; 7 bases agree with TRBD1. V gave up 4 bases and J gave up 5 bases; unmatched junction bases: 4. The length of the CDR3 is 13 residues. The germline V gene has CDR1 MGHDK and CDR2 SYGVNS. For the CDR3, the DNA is TGTGCCAGCAGTGCGGGACAGCCGTATGGCTACACCTTC. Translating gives CASSAGQPYGYTF.

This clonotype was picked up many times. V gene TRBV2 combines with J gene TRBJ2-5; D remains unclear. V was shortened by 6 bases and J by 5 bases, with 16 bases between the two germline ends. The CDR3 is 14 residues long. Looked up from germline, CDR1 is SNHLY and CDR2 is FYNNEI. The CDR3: CASRYPDMRETQYF. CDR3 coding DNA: TGTGCCAGCAGGTATCCAGATATGCGGGAGACCCAGTACTTC. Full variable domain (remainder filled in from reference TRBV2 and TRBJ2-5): EPEVTQTPSHQVTQMGQEVILRCVPISNHLYFYWYRQILGQKVEFLVSFYNNEISEKSEIFDDQFSVERPDGSNFTLKIRSTKLEDSAMYFCASRYPDMRETQYFGPGTRLLVL.

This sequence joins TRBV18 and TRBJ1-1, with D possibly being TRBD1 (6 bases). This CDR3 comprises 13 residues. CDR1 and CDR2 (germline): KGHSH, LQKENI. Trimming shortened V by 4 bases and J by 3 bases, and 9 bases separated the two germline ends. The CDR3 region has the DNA TGTGCCAGCTCACTTGACAGGCACACTGAAGCTTTCTTT. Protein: CASSLDRHTEAFF.

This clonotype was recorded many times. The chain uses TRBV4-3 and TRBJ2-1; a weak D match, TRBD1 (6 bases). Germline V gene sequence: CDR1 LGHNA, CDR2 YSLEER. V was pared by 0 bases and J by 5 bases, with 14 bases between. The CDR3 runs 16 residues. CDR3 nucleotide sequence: TGCGCCAGCAGCCAAGATCAGGCGGCAGGGGACAATGAGCAGTTCTTC. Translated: CASSQDQAAGDNEQFF.

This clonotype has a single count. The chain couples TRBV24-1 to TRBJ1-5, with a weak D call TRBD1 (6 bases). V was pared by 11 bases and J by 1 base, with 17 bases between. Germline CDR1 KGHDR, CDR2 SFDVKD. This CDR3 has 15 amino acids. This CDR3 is CASEGDNNSNQPQHF. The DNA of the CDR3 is TGTGCCAGCGAGGGGGACAACAACAGCAATCAGCCCCAGCATTTT.

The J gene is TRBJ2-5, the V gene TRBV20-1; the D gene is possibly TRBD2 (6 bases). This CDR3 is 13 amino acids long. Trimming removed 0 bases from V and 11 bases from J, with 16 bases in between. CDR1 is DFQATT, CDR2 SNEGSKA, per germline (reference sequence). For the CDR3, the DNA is TGCAGTGCTAGAGATGCGTCATCGGGGGAGCAGTACTTC. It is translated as CSARDASSGEQYF.